The present T cell receptor beta chain was sequenced within a study of blood T cells in healthy people across ages. Study at large: About one barcoded beta molecule per two T cells was captured by template switching. Overall study findings and caveats: Naive and antigen-experienced cells could not be conclusively compared, given unsorted PBMCs.

Note on this clonotype: The antigen remains unidentified.

A second roughly 6 to 11 cycle PCR used barcoded and J-beta primers. TCRdb re-analysed the 5' RACE reads in MiXCR, keeping a single row per CDR3 protein. The sample includes 700,000 to 800,000 distinct CDR3 sequences, 35% to 45% seen only once; the top ten take 20% to 25%. Trimming stripped 3 bases from V and 4 bases from J, with 17 bases between. The germline V gene has CDR1 SGHTA and CDR2 FQGNSA. This CDR3 is 16 amino acids long. The sequence came from a woman aged 60-75 years in good health. This chain joins TRBV7-2 and TRBJ2-3; D tentatively reads TRBD1 or TRBD2 (7 bases each). Material for sequencing was blood. CDR3 loop: CASSLLGGGGADTQYF. The CDR3 region has the DNA TGTGCCAGCAGCTTGCTCGGGGGAGGGGGCGCAGATACGCAGTATTTT.